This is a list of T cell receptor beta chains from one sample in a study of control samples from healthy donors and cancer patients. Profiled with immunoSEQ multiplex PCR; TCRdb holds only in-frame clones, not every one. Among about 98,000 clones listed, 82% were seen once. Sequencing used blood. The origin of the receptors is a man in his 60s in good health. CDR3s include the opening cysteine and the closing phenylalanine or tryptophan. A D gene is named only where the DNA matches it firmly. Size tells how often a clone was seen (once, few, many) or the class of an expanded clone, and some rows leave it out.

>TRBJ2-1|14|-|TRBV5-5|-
CASSHVGTLHEQFF
TGTGCCAGCAGCCATGTAGGGACTTTGCATGAGCAGTTCTTC
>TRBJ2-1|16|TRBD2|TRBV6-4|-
CASSDSGLAGGDEQFF
TGTGCCAGCAGTGACTCAGGTCTAGCGGGAGGGGATGAGCAGTTCTTC
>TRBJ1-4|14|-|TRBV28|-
CASSLSGGNEKLFF
TGTGCCAGCAGTTTATCCGGGGGGAATGAAAAACTGTTTTTT
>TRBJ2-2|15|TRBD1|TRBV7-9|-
CANPTGGVNTGELFF
TGTGCCAACCCGACAGGGGGCGTAAACACCGGGGAGCTGTTTTTT
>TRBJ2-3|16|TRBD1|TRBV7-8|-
CASSPDYGQGPDTQYF
TGTGCCAGCAGCCCAGACTACGGACAGGGGCCAGATACGCAGTATTTT
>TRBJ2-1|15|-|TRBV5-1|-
CASSLQGRDYNEQFF
TGCGCCAGCAGCTTGCAGGGTAGGGATTACAATGAGCAGTTCTTC
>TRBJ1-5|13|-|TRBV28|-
CASRMGGGQPQHF
TGTGCCAGCAGGATGGGGGGCGGTCAGCCCCAGCATTTT
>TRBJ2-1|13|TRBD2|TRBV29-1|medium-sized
CSVSRGEYNEQFF
TGCAGCGTTTCTCGGGGGGAATACAATGAGCAGTTCTTC
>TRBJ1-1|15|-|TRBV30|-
CAWSVFGIADTEAFF
TGTGCCTGGAGTGTATTTGGGATTGCCGACACTGAAGCTTTCTTT
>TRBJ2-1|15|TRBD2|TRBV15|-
CATSTGLAGAYEQFF
TGTGCCACCAGCACCGGACTAGCGGGAGCCTATGAGCAGTTCTTC
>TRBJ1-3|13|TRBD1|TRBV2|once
CATGTGDGNTIYF
TGTGCCACCGGGACAGGGGATGGAAACACCATATATTTT
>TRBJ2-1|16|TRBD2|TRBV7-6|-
CASSRSGGVSYNEQFF
TGTGCCAGCAGCCGTAGCGGGGGGGTTTCCTACAATGAGCAGTTCTTC
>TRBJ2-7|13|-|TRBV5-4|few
CASSLTVTGEQYF
TGTGCCAGCAGCTTGACGGTTACGGGCGAGCAGTACTTC
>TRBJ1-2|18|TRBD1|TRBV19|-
CASSSGSGTGGGNYGYTF
TGTGCCAGTAGTAGCGGCTCCGGGACAGGGGGGGGAAACTATGGCTACACCTTC
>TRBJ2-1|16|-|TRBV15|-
CATSRASGLLYNEQFF
TGTGCCACCAGCAGAGCCTCGGGACTTTTATACAATGAGCAGTTCTTC
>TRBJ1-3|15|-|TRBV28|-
CAGSRPMGSADTIYF
TGTGCCGGCAGCCGTCCGATGGGGTCAGCGGACACCATATATTTT
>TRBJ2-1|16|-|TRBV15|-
CATSRDAGHTLGEQFF
TGTGCCACCAGCAGAGATGCGGGACACACCTTGGGTGAGCAGTTCTTC
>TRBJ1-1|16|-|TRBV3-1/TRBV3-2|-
CASSQPRGGRGTEAFF
TGTGCCAGCAGCCAACCCCGAGGGGGGCGCGGCACTGAAGCTTTCTTT
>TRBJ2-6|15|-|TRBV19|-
CASSSQGSGANVLTF
TGTGCCAGTAGTTCCCAGGGTTCTGGGGCCAACGTCCTGACTTTC
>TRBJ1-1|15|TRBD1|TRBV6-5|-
CASSYDPGTGGASFF
TGTGCCAGCAGTTACGATCCCGGGACAGGGGGCGCGTCTTTCTTT
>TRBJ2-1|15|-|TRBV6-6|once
CASSLKGGGQGEQFF
TGTGCCAGCAGTTTGAAGGGGGGGGGACAAGGTGAGCAGTTCTTC
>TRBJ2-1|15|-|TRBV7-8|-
CASSLEPGAYNEQFF
TGTGCCAGCAGCTTAGAGCCGGGGGCCTACAATGAGCAGTTCTTC
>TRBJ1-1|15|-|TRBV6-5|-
CASMAGDTLGTEAFF
TGTGCCAGCATGGCCGGGGACACTCTTGGCACTGAAGCTTTCTTT
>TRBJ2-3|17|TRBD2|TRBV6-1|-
CASSARTGLAAHYTQYF
TGTGCCAGCAGTGCCAGAACGGGACTAGCGGCCCATTATACGCAGTATTTT
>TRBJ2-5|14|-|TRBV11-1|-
CASSLAGLKETQYF
TGTGCCAGCAGCTTAGCAGGGCTAAAAGAGACCCAGTACTTC
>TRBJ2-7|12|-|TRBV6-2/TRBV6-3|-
CASSLTPGEQYF
TGTGCCAGCAGCCTCACCCCGGGGGAGCAGTACTTC
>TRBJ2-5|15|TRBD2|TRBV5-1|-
CASSLGGTSRETQYF
TGCGCCAGCAGCCTTGGGGGGACTAGCAGAGAGACCCAGTACTTC
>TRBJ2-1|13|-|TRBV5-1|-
CASSLSGEYEQFF
TGCGCCAGCAGCTTGTCAGGGGAGTATGAGCAGTTCTTC
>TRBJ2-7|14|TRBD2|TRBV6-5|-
CASSKGGDYYEQYF
TGTGCCAGCTCCAAGGGAGGGGACTACTACGAGCAGTACTTC
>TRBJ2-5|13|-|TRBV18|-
CASSRDLQETQYF
TGTGCCAGCTCTCGGGATCTTCAAGAGACCCAGTACTTC
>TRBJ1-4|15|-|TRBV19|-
CASSSTQAANEKLFF
TGTGCCAGTAGTTCTACCCAGGCGGCTAATGAAAAACTGTTTTTT
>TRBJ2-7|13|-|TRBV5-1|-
CASSPAPRDEQYF
TGCGCCAGCAGCCCGGCCCCCCGGGACGAGCAGTACTTC
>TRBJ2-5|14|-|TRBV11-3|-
CASSLTGYSETQYF
TGTGCCAGCAGCTTAACAGGGTATTCGGAGACCCAGTACTTC
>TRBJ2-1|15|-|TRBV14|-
CASSQGRGVYNEQFF
TGTGCCAGCAGCCAGGGGCGGGGAGTCTACAATGAGCAGTTCTTC
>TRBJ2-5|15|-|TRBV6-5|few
CASNGGGARQETQYF
TGTGCCAGCAACGGTGGCGGGGCGAGGCAAGAGACCCAGTACTTC
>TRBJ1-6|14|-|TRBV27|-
CASSFGGENSPLHF
TGTGCCAGCAGTTTCGGGGGAGAGAATTCACCCCTCCACTTT
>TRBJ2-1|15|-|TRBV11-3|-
CASSPLGDPANEQFF
TGTGCCAGCAGCCCTCTGGGGGACCCAGCCAATGAGCAGTTCTTC
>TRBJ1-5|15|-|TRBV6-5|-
CASSQLGASNQPQHF
TGTGCCAGCAGTCAACTAGGAGCGAGCAATCAGCCCCAGCATTTT
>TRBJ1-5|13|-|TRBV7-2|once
CASSPVARQPQHF
TGTGCCAGCAGTCCCGTAGCGCGGCAGCCCCAGCATTTT
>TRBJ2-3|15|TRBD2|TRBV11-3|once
CASSSGLASTDTQYF
TGTGCCAGCAGCTCCGGACTAGCGAGCACAGATACGCAGTATTTT
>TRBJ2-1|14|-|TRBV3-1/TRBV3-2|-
CASSQVGRGVEQFF
TGTGCCAGCAGCCAAGTTGGCAGGGGCGTTGAGCAGTTCTTC
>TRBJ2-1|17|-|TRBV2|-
CASREPLTGFSYNEQFF
TGTGCCAGCAGAGAACCCCTAACAGGGTTCTCCTACAATGAGCAGTTCTTC
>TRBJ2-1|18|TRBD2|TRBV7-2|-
CASSTSGSSFIPYNEQFF
TGTGCCAGTTCGACTAGCGGGAGCTCGTTTATCCCCTACAATGAGCAGTTCTTC
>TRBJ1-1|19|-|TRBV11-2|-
CASSLSFSRDLSRNTEAFF
TGTGCCAGCAGCTTATCTTTTTCTCGGGATCTATCCCGGAACACTGAAGCTTTCTTT
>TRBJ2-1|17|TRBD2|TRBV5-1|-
CASSKVFGGSSYNEQFF
TGCGCCAGCAGTAAGGTCTTTGGCGGGAGTTCCTACAATGAGCAGTTCTTC
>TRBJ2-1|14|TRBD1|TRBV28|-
CASSRTGEFGEQFF
TGTGCCAGCAGCCGGACAGGGGAATTCGGTGAGCAGTTCTTC
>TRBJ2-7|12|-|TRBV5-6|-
CASSPGTYEQYF
TGTGCCAGCAGCCCTGGAACCTACGAGCAGTACTTC
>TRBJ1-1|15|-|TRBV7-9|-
CASSGGLGMNTEAFF
TGTGCCAGCAGCGGAGGACTAGGGATGAACACTGAAGCTTTCTTT
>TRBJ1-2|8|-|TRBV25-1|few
CASNQLTF
TGTGCCAGCAACCAACTGACCTTC
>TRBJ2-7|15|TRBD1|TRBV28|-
CASSSTGGRVYEQYF
TGTGCCAGCAGTTCAACAGGGGGAAGAGTCTACGAGCAGTACTTC